Below are 8 T cell receptor beta chains sequenced from a single sample in a study of T cell changes during pregnancy in multiple sclerosis. Assay: immunoSEQ multiplex PCR; the TCRdb copy retains only in-frame clones and omits some. The data show roughly 100,000 clones, roughly nine tenths seen once. Source: peripheral blood, taken before pregnancy. These receptors were collected from a female donor with multiple sclerosis, enrolled in a pregnancy study.

J is TRBJ2-1 and V is TRBV7-3; 12 positions match TRBD2. The J segment lost 8 bases and the V segment lost 0 bases, leaving 5 bases of the junction unmatched. Germline lookup yields CDR1 SGHTA and CDR2 FQGTGA. The CDR3 consists of 16 residues. The CDR3 here is CASSLTRLAGADEQFF. The CDR3 nucleotides are TGTGCCAGCAGCTTAACGCGACTAGCGGGAGCGGATGAGCAGTTCTTC.

This chain joins TRBV5-1 and TRBJ2-5, with D unclear. Per germline, CDR1 SGHRS and CDR2 YFSETQ. The CDR3 has 15 amino acids. Trimming removed 0 bases at V and 0 bases at J, with 9 bases between. CDR3 nucleotides: TGCGCCAGCAGCTTGGGCGCCTCGCACCAAGAGACCCAGTACTTC. It yields the protein CASSLGASHQETQYF.

CDR3 protein: CASSEAAGEWDEQFF. The CDR3 nucleotides are TGTGCCAGCAGTGAGGCAGCGGGAGAGTGGGATGAGCAGTTCTTC. The chain joins TRBV2 to TRBJ2-1, with 8 bases that match TRBD2. Germline CDR1 reads SNHLY; CDR2 reads FYNNEI. The J segment lost 8 bases and the V segment lost 3 bases, leaving 9 bases of the junction unmatched. The CDR3 has 15 amino acids.

The chain recombines TRBV19 with TRBJ2-3, with 11 bases identical to TRBD1. V trimming: 3 bases; J trimming: 6 bases; junction bases outside the gene matches: 20. Germline CDR1 LNHDA, CDR2 SQIVND (reference sequence). The length of the CDR3 is 20 residues. CDR3 loop: CASSIVYPRGQGGVRDTQYF. CDR3 bases: TGTGCCAGTAGTATTGTATATCCGAGGGGACAGGGGGGGGTTAGGGATACGCAGTATTTT.

The V call is TRBV19, the J call TRBJ2-3, with D unclear. CDR1 LNHDA and CDR2 SQIVND come from the germline V gene (reference sequence). Between the trimmed V and J ends, which lost 3 bases and 3 bases, there was a span of 16 bases. This CDR3 spans 16 amino acids. In DNA form, the CDR3 reads TGTGCCAGTAGTATTCTTATCACTACGGCAACAGATACGCAGTATTTT. As protein: CASSILITTATDTQYF. The entire variable domain, with the rest obtained from reference TRBV19 and TRBJ2-3, is as follows: DGGITQSPKYLFRKEGQNVTLSCEQNLNHDAMYWYRQDPGQGLRLIYYSQIVNDFQKGDIAEGYSVSREKKESFPLTVTSAQKNPTAFYLCASSILITTATDTQYFGPGTRLTVL.

V is TRBV19 and J is TRBJ2-7, with TRBD1 identical over 9 bases. Germline V CDR1 and CDR2: LNHDA, SQIVND (reference sequence). After removal of 5 bases from V and 2 bases from J, the junction contained 4 bases not matched to a gene. The CDR3 is made up of 14 amino acids. DNA for the CDR3: TGTGCCAGTAGTGTGCGGGACAGGGCCTACGAGCAGTACTTC. This encodes CASSVRDRAYEQYF.

This clone was seen only a few times. This chain uses TRBV29-1 with TRBJ2-2, with 8 bases fitting TRBD1. This CDR3 has 13 residues. Germline lookup yields CDR1 SQVTM and CDR2 ANQGSEA. V lost 4 bases to trimming and J lost 6 bases; unmatched junction nucleotides: 4. The CDR3, as DNA: TGCAGCGTTGCAACAGGGGGTTCCGGGGAGCTGTTTTTT. Amino acid sequence: CSVATGGSGELFF.

The rearrangement joins TRBV4-1 to TRBJ1-1; D remains unclear. Trimming left V 1 base short and J 0 bases short, with 15 bases between. The CDR3 is 17 amino acids. Germline CDR1 and CDR2: MGHRA and YSYEKL. CDR3 bases: TGCGCCAGCAGCCAAGCAAAGATGAGGCAGCTGAACACTGAAGCTTTCTTT. It yields the protein CASSQAKMRQLNTEAFF.